The next 2 T cell receptor beta chains were all read from a single sample in a study of cytomegalovirus exposure and HLA in healthy donors. The primer mix had 60 Vbeta and 13 Jbeta primers. Sequenced by immunoSEQ multiplex PCR; TCRdb stores in-frame clones only, minus some. The sample has over 55,000 clones, more than 80% seen once; the top ten hold 9.5% to 13%. Material: PBMCs. These receptor sequences come from a woman aged 25-40 years in good health and CMV-seropositive.

V usage is TRBV6-6 and J usage is TRBJ2-2, with 8 positions matching TRBD1. This CDR3 contains 16 residues. Per the germline V gene, CDR1 is MNHNY and CDR2 is SVGAGI (reference sequence). With 5 bases clipped from V and 6 bases from J, the junction kept 11 bases outside the gene matches. The CDR3 DNA is TGTGCCAGCAGTCAAGGGCAGGGGGCGGGTGCCGGGGAGCTGTTTTTT. It specifies CASSQGQGAGAGELFF.

This chain links TRBV7-8 with TRBJ2-6; a possible D gene is TRBD2 (7 bases). There are 19 residues in the CDR3. V was clipped by 3 bases and J by 2 bases, with 20 bases between them. Germline values: CDR1 SGHVS, CDR2 FQNEAQ. CDR3 nucleotides: TGTGCCAGCAGCTTTGTACTAGCGATATGGGGGCCTGGGGCCAACGTCCTGACTTTC. Amino acid sequence: CASSFVLAIWGPGANVLTF.